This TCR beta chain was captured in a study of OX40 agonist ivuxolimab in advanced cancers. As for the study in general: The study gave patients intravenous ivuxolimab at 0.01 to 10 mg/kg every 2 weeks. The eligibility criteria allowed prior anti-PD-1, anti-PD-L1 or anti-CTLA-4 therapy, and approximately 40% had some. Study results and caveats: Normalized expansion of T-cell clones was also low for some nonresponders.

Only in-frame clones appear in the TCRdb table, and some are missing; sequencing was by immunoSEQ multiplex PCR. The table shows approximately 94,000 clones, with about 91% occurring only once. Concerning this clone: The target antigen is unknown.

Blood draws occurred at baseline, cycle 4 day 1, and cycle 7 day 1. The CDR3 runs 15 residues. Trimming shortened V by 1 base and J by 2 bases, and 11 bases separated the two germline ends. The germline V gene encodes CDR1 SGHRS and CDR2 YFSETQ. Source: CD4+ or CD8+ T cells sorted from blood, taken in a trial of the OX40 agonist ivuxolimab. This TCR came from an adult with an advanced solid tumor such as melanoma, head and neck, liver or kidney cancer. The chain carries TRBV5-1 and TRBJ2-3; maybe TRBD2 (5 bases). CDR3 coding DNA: TGCGCCAGCAGCTTGAGCGGCAGGCCCACAGATACGCAGTATTTT. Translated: CASSLSGRPTDTQYF.